This T cell receptor beta chain was observed in a study of blood T cell repertoires in COVID-19. Turning to the study itself: Acute-phase and convalescent COVID-19 samples originated in the United States, Italy and Spain. Nucleic acid was either cDNA or gDNA, and it came from T cells, B-cell-depleted T cells, or PBMCs.

Sequencing used immunoSEQ multiplex PCR; TCRdb keeps in-frame clones, though not all of them. Here the sample spans almost 350,000 clones, approximately 89% being singletons. This sequence originates from a woman in her sixties with COVID-19, enrolled during active disease. Sequenced: peripheral blood.

Here the CDR3 reads CASSLWLDNEQFF. CDR3 DNA sequence: TGCGCCAGCAGCTTGTGGCTAGACAATGAGCAGTTCTTC. The chain links TRBV5-1 to TRBJ2-1; unclear D gene. V was trimmed by 1 base and J by 5 bases, leaving 7 bases between them. This CDR3 has 13 residues. Germline CDR1 is SGHRS and CDR2 is YFSETQ.